This T cell receptor beta chain appears in the sequencing data of a study of identical twins. Study-level results: Insertions were fewer in abundant cord blood beta clonotypes, whereas memory repertoires showed none of this pattern. Compared with models, monozygotic twins showed more out-of-frame TCR alpha sharing. Some out-of-frame alpha sequences were shared by twins, and these showed excess low generation probability.

This clonotype was recorded many times. What it binds is not known. TCRdb passed the 5' RACE reads through MiXCR, listing each CDR3 protein once. This sample has roughly 630,000 distinct CDR3 sequences, with 7% to 7.5% found just once. This CDR3 has 14 amino acids. CDR1 is SGHDN, CDR2 FVKESK, per germline. Trimming stripped 5 bases from V and 4 bases from J, with 12 bases between. These records were also assigned to another study, of yellow fever vaccine responses in identical twins.

This sequence originates from a woman younger than 35 in good health. This sequence joins TRBV14 and TRBJ2-1; weak D call: TRBD2 (7 bases). Sequencing was done on a sample of PBMCs. CDR3 sequence reads: CASSERGAYNEQFF. The DNA of the CDR3 is TGTGCCAGCAGCGAACGGGGGGCTTACAATGAGCAGTTCTTC.